These 24 T cell receptor beta chains share one sample of origin, sequenced in a study of Ad26.COV2.S vaccination and SARS-CoV-2 variants. Clones were sequenced by immunoSEQ multiplex PCR, and TCRdb holds only the in-frame ones, with some missing. The table has some 480,000 clones, around nine tenths seen once. Treatment noted: around 19 received Ad26.COV2.S at low or high dose, single or two shots; about 5 received placebo; per-sample allocation not given. Sampling happened 63 days after the first vaccine or placebo injection. Sequencing was performed on peripheral blood, taken in a trial of Ad26.COV2.S vaccine versus placebo. The receptors shown here come from a person aged 18-60 years who received the Ad26.COV2.S COVID-19 vaccine or a placebo.

The rearrangement joins TRBV7-2 to TRBJ2-5; 9 nucleotides match TRBD1. J gave up 4 bases and V 3 bases, and 9 bases lay outside the gene matches. The CDR3 extends over 16 amino acids. The germline gives CDR1 SGHTA, CDR2 FQGNSA. CDR3 region: CASSFQDRGGTETQYF. The CDR3 DNA reads TGTGCCAGCAGCTTCCAGGACAGGGGCGGTACAGAGACCCAGTACTTC.

This rearrangement joins TRBV28 to TRBJ2-2; D assignment may be TRBD1 or TRBD2 (5 bases each). V was cut by 7 bases and J by 1 base, with 22 bases left in between. The CDR3 length is 18 residues. Germline loops: CDR1 MDHEN, CDR2 SYDVKM. The CDR3 sequence: CASIPAAGDQMNTGELFF. As DNA, the CDR3 is TGTGCCAGCATCCCCGCGGCTGGGGACCAAATGAACACCGGGGAGCTGTTTTTT.

The chain has TRBV6-1 and TRBJ2-3, with D perhaps matching TRBD1 or TRBD2 (5 bases each). This CDR3 is 14 amino acids long. Per germline, CDR1 MNHNS and CDR2 SASEGT. V lost 1 base and J lost 4, with 9 bases in between. Written as DNA, the CDR3 is TGTGCCAGCAGTGAAGGGGGGAGCGCAGATACGCAGTATTTT. This sequence encodes CASSEGGSADTQYF.

This rearrangement joins TRBV6-5 to TRBJ1-1; no clear D gene. The V end lost 2 bases, the J end lost 3 bases, and 7 bases lay between the germline ends. The germline CDR1 and CDR2 sequences are MNHEY and SVGAGI. This CDR3 spans 13 amino acids. The CDR3 reads CASSYAPDTEAFF. In DNA form, the CDR3 reads TGTGCCAGCAGTTACGCACCCGACACTGAAGCTTTCTTT.

This sequence joins TRBV7-2 and TRBJ1-5, with D maybe TRBD1 (6 bases). CDR1 is SGHTA, CDR2 FQGNSA, per germline. V gave up 5 bases and J gave up 4 bases, with 15 bases separating them. The CDR3 sequence is 15 residues long. The CDR3 DNA sequence: TGTGCCAGCAGCATAAGGGGACAAGTAAATCAGCCCCAGCATTTT. It codes for CASSIRGQVNQPQHF.

The chain couples TRBV6-2 or TRBV6-3 to TRBJ1-2, with TRBD1 identical over 8 bases. The CDR3 loop spans 15 amino acids. The V gene end was trimmed by 6 bases and the J gene end by 10 bases; junction bases not matched to a gene: 16. Germline lookup yields CDR1 MNHEY and CDR2 SVGEGT. CDR3 region: CASSASVTGTGYYTF. CDR3 DNA sequence: TGTGCCAGCAGCGCATCGGTCACCGGGACAGGCTACTACACCTTC.

The rearrangement links TRBV7-9 to TRBJ2-2; no firm D call. This CDR3 has 14 amino acids. Trimming removed 0 bases at V and 5 bases at J, with 7 bases between. The germline V gene has CDR1 SEHNR and CDR2 FQNEAQ (reference sequence). The DNA for the CDR3 is TGTGCCAGCAGCTTAGCAGGCTTTACCGGGGAGCTGTTTTTT. It specifies CASSLAGFTGELFF.

The chain couples TRBV19 to TRBJ2-1; D not certain. CDR3 length equals 11 residues. V lost 7 bases to trimming and J lost 4 bases, with 5 bases between them. CDR1 and CDR2 from the germline V gene are LNHDA and SQIVND (reference sequence). CDR3 loop: CASKTYNEQFF. CDR3 bases: TGTGCCAGTAAAACGTACAATGAGCAGTTCTTC.

This clone was recorded only once. The chain is built from TRBV28 and TRBJ2-5; D ambiguous. The CDR3 length is 12 residues. Germline V gene sequence: CDR1 MDHEN, CDR2 SYDVKM. Trimming took 3 bases from V and 5 from J, leaving 7 bases between them. CDR3: CASSFVTETQYF. The DNA for the CDR3 is TGTGCCAGCAGTTTTGTAACCGAGACCCAGTACTTC.

The chain uses TRBV29-1 and TRBJ2-1, with D unclear. Germline V gives CDR1 SQVTM, CDR2 ANQGSEA. The CDR3 loop spans 11 amino acids. Trimming took 3 bases from V and 10 from J, leaving 10 bases between them. In nucleotides, the CDR3 is TGCAGCGTTGATAGAGTGGGAGAGCAGTTCTTC. It codes for CSVDRVGEQFF.

Turning to this clone: This CDR3 is also generated by other DNA sequences in the sample. The rearrangement joins TRBV9 to TRBJ2-1; 11 bases are shared with TRBD2. The CDR3 is 16 residues long. Trimming removed 2 bases from V and 2 bases from J; junction bases left unmatched: 3. From germline, CDR1 is SGDLS and CDR2 YYNGEE. DNA of the CDR3: TGTGCCAGCAGCGTTGGACTAGCGGGCGCCTACAATGAGCAGTTCTTC. Translated, it gives CASSVGLAGAYNEQFF.

V and J are TRBV9 and TRBJ2-4; D gene unclear. The germline gives CDR1 SGDLS, CDR2 YYNGEE. This CDR3 is 17 amino acids long. Trimming took 0 bases from V and 1 from J, leaving 14 bases between them. The DNA for the CDR3 is TGTGCCAGCAGCGTAGGCGGTTCAACCGGGGCCAAAAACATTCAGTACTTC. This translates into CASSVGGSTGAKNIQYF.

CDR3 nucleotide sequence: TGCGCCAGCAGCTTGGGGGACAGGACCTACGAGCAGTACTTC. This codes for CASSLGDRTYEQYF. The gene calls are TRBV5-1 and TRBJ2-7; TRBD1 aligns across 8 bases. After removal of 0 bases from V and 2 bases from J, the junction contained 1 base not matched to a gene. Germline V gives CDR1 SGHRS, CDR2 YFSETQ. The CDR3 is 14 amino acids.

V gene TRBV24-1 combines with J gene TRBJ2-1, with D hard to call. The CDR3 has 14 amino acids. V shed 3 bases and J shed 3 bases, with 8 bases lying between them. The V gene's germline CDR1 is KGHDR and CDR2 SFDVKD. Here the CDR3 DNA reads TGTGCCACCAGTGATGGACCTAACTACAATGAGCAGTTCTTC. This codes for CATSDGPNYNEQFF.

The chain couples TRBV12-3 or TRBV12-4 to TRBJ2-1; D not resolved. The CDR3 covers 13 residues. Trimming stripped 6 bases from V and 9 bases from J, with 15 bases between. CDR3 sequence (DNA): TGTGCCAGCAGCCCTGAAGGGATCGGTGAGCAGTTCTTC. Protein sequence: CASSPEGIGEQFF.

A remark on this clone: Compared with germline, one end of the junction differs, possibly owing to a read error. The chain joins TRBV20-1 to TRBJ1-4, with D hard to call. From germline, CDR1 is DFQATT and CDR2 SNEGSKA (reference sequence). This CDR3 has 10 amino acids. As DNA, the CDR3 is TGCAGTGCTAGAGGTACAAATAGGATTTTT. It yields the protein CSARGTNRIF.

The chain is built from TRBV3-1 (or the pseudogene TRBV3-2) and TRBJ1-1, with 9 bases identical to TRBD1. Looked up from germline, CDR1 is LGHDT and CDR2 is YNNKEL (reference sequence). This CDR3 has 14 residues. Trimming took 0 bases from V and 6 from J; bases not matched to a gene: 2. The CDR3 sequence is CASSQEGQGPEAFF. CDR3 DNA: TGTGCCAGCAGCCAAGAGGGACAGGGACCTGAAGCTTTCTTT.

For this clone: One end of the junction does not line up with germline, which may come from a read error. Within the sample, other DNA sequences also encode this same CDR3. The CDR3 sequence is CASSLGQGVVADF. CDR3 nucleotides: TGTGCCAGCAGTCTAGGACAGGGGGTAGTTGCGGACTTC. The chain uses TRBV12-3 or TRBV12-4 and TRBJ2-4, with 10 bases that match TRBD1. CDR3 length: 13 amino acids.

This clone appeared a few times. This rearrangement joins TRBV30 to TRBJ1-2; D is ambiguous. V gave up 2 bases and J gave up 3 bases, with 4 bases separating them. Germline lookup yields CDR1 GTSNPN and CDR2 SVGIG (reference sequence). The CDR3 loop spans 11 amino acids. The CDR3 DNA reads as TGTGCCTGGAGTACGTACTATGGCTACACCTTC. Protein sequence: CAWSTYYGYTF.

This rearrangement joins TRBV9 to TRBJ2-5, with D uncertain. With 4 bases removed from V and 7 bases from J, the gap between germline ends came to 8 bases. Germline assignment: CDR1 SGDLS and CDR2 YYNGEE. The CDR3 has 11 residues. The chain's CDR3 is CASSPGVTQYF. DNA for the CDR3: TGTGCCAGCAGCCCCGGAGTGACCCAGTACTTC.

This clone was detected once. The gene calls are TRBV9 and TRBJ2-1, with D tentatively TRBD1 or TRBD2 (5 bases each). Looked up from germline, CDR1 is SGDLS and CDR2 is YYNGEE. The CDR3 extends over 12 amino acids. V was cut by 7 bases and J by 9 bases, with 14 bases left in between. This CDR3 reads CASGAAGVEQFF. In DNA form, the CDR3 reads TGTGCCAGCGGGGCTGCGGGTGTTGAGCAGTTCTTC.

The V and J genes are TRBV28 and TRBJ1-1; D gene ambiguous. V lost 8 bases, J lost 0 bases, and 10 bases lay in between. CDR1 and CDR2 from the germline V gene are MDHEN and SYDVKM. This CDR3 contains 13 residues. The CDR3 loop is CASERTLNTEAFF. CDR3 DNA sequence: TGTGCCAGCGAACGGACTTTGAACACTGAAGCTTTCTTT. Complete variable domain (other parts from reference TRBV28 and TRBJ1-1): DVKVTQSSRYLVKRTGEKVFLECVQDMDHENMFWYRQDPGLGLRLIYFSYDVKMKEKGDIPEGYSVSREKKERFSLILESASTNQTSMYLCASERTLNTEAFFGQGTRLTVV.

The chain links TRBV14 to TRBJ2-2; the match to TRBD2 covers 8 bases. Germline V gene lookup returns CDR1 SGHDN and CDR2 FVKESK. With 4 bases clipped from V and 4 bases from J, the junction kept 8 bases outside the gene matches. The CDR3 is 16 residues long. CDR3 sequence reads: CASSPRVAGFTGELFF. CDR3 nucleotides: TGTGCCAGCAGCCCCCGGGTAGCGGGATTCACCGGGGAGCTGTTTTTT.

This chain connects TRBV12-3 or TRBV12-4 to TRBJ1-2; D ambiguous. V lost 3 bases and J lost 5, with 10 bases in between. The CDR3 runs 13 residues. The CDR3 sequence is CASSFRADYGYTF. The DNA of the CDR3 is TGTGCCAGCAGTTTTAGGGCCGATTATGGCTACACCTTC.